This TCR beta chain came from a study of identical twins. Study-wide results and caveats: Low generation probability was overrepresented in out-of-frame alpha sequences shared by twins. Beta out-of-frame sequences showed weaker excess twin sharing.

From germline, CDR1 is SQVTM and CDR2 ANQGSEA. Trimming removed 5 bases from V and 3 bases from J, with 11 bases in between. The CDR3 length is 13 residues. This clonotype was counted many times. The antigen is undetermined. One entry per CDR3 protein results from TCRdb running MiXCR on the 5' RACE reads. The sample records around 960,000 distinct CDR3 sequences, roughly 12% being singletons. The sample was also linked to a second study, of yellow fever vaccine responses in identical twins. That study reports: On the reported evidence, twins' vaccine T cell responses seemed partly convergent and partly personalized.

The TCR comes from a woman aged 18-35 years in good health. The rearrangement uses TRBV29-1 and TRBJ2-4; D is unclear. The sequenced sample was PBMCs. DNA of the CDR3: TGCAGCGTTAGTATAGACGTCAAAAACATTCAGTACTTC. Translating it yields CSVSIDVKNIQYF.